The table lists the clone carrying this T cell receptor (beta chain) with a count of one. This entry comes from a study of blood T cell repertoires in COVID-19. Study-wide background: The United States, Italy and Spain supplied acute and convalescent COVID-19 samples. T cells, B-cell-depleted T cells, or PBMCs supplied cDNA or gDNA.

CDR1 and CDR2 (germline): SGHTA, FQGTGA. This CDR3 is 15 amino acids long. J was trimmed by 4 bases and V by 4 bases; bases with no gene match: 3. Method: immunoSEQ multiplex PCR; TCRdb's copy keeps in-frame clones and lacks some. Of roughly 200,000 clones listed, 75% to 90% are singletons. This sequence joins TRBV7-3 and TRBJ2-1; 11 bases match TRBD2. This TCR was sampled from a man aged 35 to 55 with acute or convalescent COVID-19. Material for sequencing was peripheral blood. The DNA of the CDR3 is TGTGCCAGCAGCTCGACTAGCGGGGTATACAATGAGCAGTTCTTC. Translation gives CASSSTSGVYNEQFF.